These 13 T cell receptor beta chains originate from one sample sequenced in a study of T cell repertoires in cytomegalovirus infection. For these TCRs, the target antigens are not known. TCRdb fed the reads into MiXCR, producing one record per CDR3 protein. The repertoire has fewer than 950,000 distinct CDR3 sequences, approximately 32% of them found once; the top ten carry around 11%. Sequenced here: cultured CD8+ T cells from PBMCs, sampled from culture after CMV antigen stimulation. Receptors originate from a human donor in good health (CMV status not recorded). Some clones in this sample may be carry-over from other donors' samples.

The CDR3 here is CASSITVWERGTEAFF. The CDR3 DNA follows: TGTGCCAGTAGTATTACCGTTTGGGAGAGAGGGACTGAAGCTTTCTTT. The chain has TRBV19 and TRBJ1-1, with D unresolved. V lost 3 bases and J 5 bases, leaving 19 bases between the germline ends. The CDR3 length is 16 residues. Germline CDR1 and CDR2: LNHDA and SQIVND (reference sequence).

There are many counts of this clonotype. The V call is TRBV7-9, the J call TRBJ2-1, with a tentative D call TRBD1 (5 bases). V lost 5 bases and J lost 2, with 22 bases in between. CDR1 SEHNR and CDR2 FQNEAQ come from the germline V gene (reference sequence). The CDR3 consists of 18 residues. CDR3 DNA sequence: TGTGCCAGCAGCGATAGTCCAAGACAGCCCGAAACCTACAATGAGCAGTTCTTC. This sequence encodes CASSDSPRQPETYNEQFF.

This clonotype has at least ten counts. The rearrangement joins TRBV7-6 to TRBJ1-2; weak D call: TRBD1 (6 bases). Germline V gene lookup returns CDR1 SGHVS and CDR2 FNYEAQ. V dropped 4 bases and J dropped 2 bases, with 20 bases sitting between them. This CDR3 has 17 residues. For the CDR3, the DNA is TGTGCCAGCAGCTCGGGACTAGGAGGGGGAGAAAACTATGGCTACACCTTC. It is translated as CASSSGLGGGENYGYTF.

This clonotype was detected only a few times. The J gene is TRBJ2-7, the V gene TRBV7-9, with 7 positions matching TRBD1. The V gene end was trimmed by 5 bases and the J gene end by 3 bases; junction bases not matched to a gene: 10. The CDR3 totals 15 residues. Germline CDR1 is SEHNR and CDR2 is FQNEAQ (reference sequence). This chain's CDR3 is CASSQPGQAIYEQYF. In DNA form, the CDR3 reads TGTGCCAGCAGCCAGCCCGGACAGGCCATCTACGAGCAGTACTTC.

The table lists this clonotype with a few counts. This chain joins TRBV6-1 and TRBJ1-2, with D hard to call. The CDR3 runs 17 residues. The V gene's germline CDR1 is MNHNS and CDR2 SASEGT. Trimming took off 3 bases at V and 4 bases at J, with 21 bases between the two ends. The CDR3 region is CASSDGAYTAEGYGYTF. CDR3 sequence (DNA): TGTGCCAGCAGTGATGGCGCATACACCGCCGAAGGCTATGGCTACACCTTC.

This clonotype has only a few counts. The chain combines TRBV7-6 with TRBJ2-3; D may be TRBD1 or TRBD2 (5 bases each). Trimming took off 1 base at V and 6 bases at J, with 8 bases between the two ends. Germline-derived CDR1 and CDR2 are SGHVS and FNYEAQ. The length of the CDR3 is 13 residues. The CDR3 bases are TGTGCCAGCAGCTTAGATGAGGGGGATACGCAGTATTTT. Translated: CASSLDEGDTQYF.

The V and J genes are TRBV7-4 and TRBJ2-5; no firm D call. Trimming pared 2 bases from V and 3 bases from J, leaving 7 bases between. CDR1 is SGHVT and CDR2 is SQSDAQ in the germline V gene. The CDR3 has 13 residues. The CDR3 spells CASSLRMEETQYF. The CDR3 DNA is TGTGCCAGCAGCTTACGTATGGAAGAGACCCAGTACTTC.

This clonotype occurred a few times. The gene calls are TRBV19 and TRBJ2-2, with 13 positions matching TRBD2. Looked up from germline, CDR1 is LNHDA and CDR2 is SQIVND (reference sequence). Trimming removed 6 bases from V and 4 bases from J; junction bases left unmatched: 8. This CDR3 comprises 17 residues. Here the CDR3 reads CASSQTSGGLSTGELFF. The CDR3 nucleotides are TGTGCCAGTAGCCAGACTAGCGGGGGGCTATCCACCGGGGAGCTGTTTTTT.

V and J are TRBV12-3 or TRBV12-4 and TRBJ2-1, with D possibly matching TRBD1 (5 bases). Deletions cut 7 bases from V and 9 bases from J, with 10 bases between. CDR3 length: 11 amino acids. For the CDR3, the DNA is TGTGCCAGCACCCTTAGGGGTGAGCAGTTCTTC. It specifies CASTLRGEQFF.

V is TRBV4-2 and J is TRBJ2-5, with 9 bases lining up with TRBD2. The CDR3 covers 16 residues. Germline V gene lookup returns CDR1 LGHNA and CDR2 YNFKEQ. V gave up 3 bases and J gave up 4 bases; unmatched junction bases: 9. The CDR3 DNA reads as TGTGCCAGCAGCCACAGCCTCTCGGGACTAGCAGAGACCCAGTACTTC. Translation gives CASSHSLSGLAETQYF.

The CDR3 region is CASSLVAGTGELFF. The CDR3 region has the DNA TGTGCCAGCAGCTTAGTTGCGGGTACCGGGGAGCTGTTTTTT. The chain employs TRBV7-6 and TRBJ2-2, with a possible D match to TRBD2 (5 bases). CDR3 size: 14 residues. Trimming cost V 1 base and J 5 bases, with 8 bases left between them. Germline assignment: CDR1 SGHVS and CDR2 FNYEAQ.

The genes are TRBV7-9 and TRBJ1-2, with D perhaps matching TRBD1 (6 bases). The CDR3 runs 14 residues. Deletions cut 5 bases from V and 6 bases from J, with 16 bases between. Germline loops: CDR1 SEHNR, CDR2 FQNEAQ (reference sequence). CDR3 residues: CASSVSRGDHGYTF. For the CDR3, the DNA is TGTGCCAGCAGCGTCTCCAGGGGCGATCATGGCTACACCTTC.

This clonotype was counted only a few times. The rearrangement uses TRBV27 and TRBJ2-4; weak D call: TRBD1 (5 bases). Germline V gene lookup returns CDR1 MNHEY and CDR2 SMNVEV (reference sequence). Trimming pared 6 bases from V and 1 base from J, leaving 10 bases between. This CDR3 contains 14 residues. CDR3 coding DNA: TGTGCCAGCAGCGCAGGGTTCGCCAAAAACATTCAGTACTTC. This sequence encodes CASSAGFAKNIQYF.